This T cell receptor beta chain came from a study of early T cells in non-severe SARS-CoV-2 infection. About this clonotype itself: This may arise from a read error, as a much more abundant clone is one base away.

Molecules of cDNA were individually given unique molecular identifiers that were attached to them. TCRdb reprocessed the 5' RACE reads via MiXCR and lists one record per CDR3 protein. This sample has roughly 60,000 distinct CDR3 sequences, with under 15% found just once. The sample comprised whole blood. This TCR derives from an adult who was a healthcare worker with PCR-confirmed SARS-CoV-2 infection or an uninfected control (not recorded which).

Here the CDR3 reads CASSFGTANSPLHF. The CDR3 DNA sequence: TGTGCCAGCAGTTTTGGGACGGCTAATTCACCCCTCCACTTT. This chain links TRBV12-3 or TRBV12-4 with TRBJ1-6; TRBD1 might be the D (5 bases). CDR3 length: 14 residues. Trimming removed 3 bases from V and 6 bases from J, with 9 bases in between.